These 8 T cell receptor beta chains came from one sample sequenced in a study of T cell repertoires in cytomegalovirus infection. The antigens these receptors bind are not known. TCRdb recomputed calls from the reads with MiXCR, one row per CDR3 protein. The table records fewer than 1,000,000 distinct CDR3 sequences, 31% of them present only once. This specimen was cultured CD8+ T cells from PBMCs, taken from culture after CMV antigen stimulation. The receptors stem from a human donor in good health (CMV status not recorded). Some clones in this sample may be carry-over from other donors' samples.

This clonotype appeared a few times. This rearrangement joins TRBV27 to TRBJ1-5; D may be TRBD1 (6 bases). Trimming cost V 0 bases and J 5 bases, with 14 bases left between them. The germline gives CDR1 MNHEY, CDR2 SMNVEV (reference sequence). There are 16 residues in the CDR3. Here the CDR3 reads CASSLSSGDGDQPQHF. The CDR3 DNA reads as TGTGCCAGCAGTTTATCGTCAGGGGATGGGGATCAGCCCCAGCATTTT.

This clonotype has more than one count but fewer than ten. The CDR3 here is CASSSTSGRDTQYF. The CDR3 nucleotides are TGTGCCAGCAGCTCGACTAGCGGGAGAGATACGCAGTATTTT. The J gene is TRBJ2-3, the V gene TRBV7-9; the match to TRBD2 covers 12 bases. V lost 4 bases to trimming and J lost 5 bases; unmatched junction nucleotides: 1. The CDR3 is 14 residues long. The germline V gene has CDR1 SEHNR and CDR2 FQNEAQ (reference sequence). Full variable domain (missing parts from reference TRBV7-9 and TRBJ2-3): DTGVSQNPRHKITKRGQNVTFRCDPISEHNRLYWYRQTLGQGPEFLTYFQNEAQLEKSRLLSDRFSAERPKGSFSTLEIQRTEQGDSAMYLCASSSTSGRDTQYFGPGTRLTVL.

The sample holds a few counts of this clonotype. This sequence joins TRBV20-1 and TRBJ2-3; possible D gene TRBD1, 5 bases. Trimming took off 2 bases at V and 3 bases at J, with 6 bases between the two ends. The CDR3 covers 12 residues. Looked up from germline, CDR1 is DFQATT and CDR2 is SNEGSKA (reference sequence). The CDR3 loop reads CSARWTTDTQYF. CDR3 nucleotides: TGCAGTGCTAGATGGACAACAGATACGCAGTATTTT.

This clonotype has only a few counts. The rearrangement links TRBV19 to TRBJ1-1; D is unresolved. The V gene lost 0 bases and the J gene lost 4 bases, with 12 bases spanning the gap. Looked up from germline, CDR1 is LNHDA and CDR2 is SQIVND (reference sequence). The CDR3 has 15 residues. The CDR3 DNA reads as TGTGCCAGTAGTATAGATCACGGGCCGCGCACTGAAGCTTTCTTT. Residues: CASSIDHGPRTEAFF.

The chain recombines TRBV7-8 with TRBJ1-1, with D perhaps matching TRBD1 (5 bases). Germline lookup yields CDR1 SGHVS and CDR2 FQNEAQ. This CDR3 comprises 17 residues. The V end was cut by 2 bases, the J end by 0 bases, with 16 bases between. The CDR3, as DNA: TGTGCCAGCAGCTTAAGGGGTACTAGCCTGATGAACACTGAAGCTTTCTTT. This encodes CASSLRGTSLMNTEAFF. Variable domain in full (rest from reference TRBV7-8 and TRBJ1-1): GAGVSQSPRYKVAKRGQDVALRCDPISGHVSLFWYQQALGQGPEFLTYFQNEAQLDKSGLPSDRFFAERPEGSVSTLKIQRTQQEDSAVYLCASSLRGTSLMNTEAFFGQGTRLTVV.

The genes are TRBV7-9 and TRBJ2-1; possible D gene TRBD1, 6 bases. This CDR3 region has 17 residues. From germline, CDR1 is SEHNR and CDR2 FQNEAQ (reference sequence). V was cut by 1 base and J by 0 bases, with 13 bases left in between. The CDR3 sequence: CASSLEFGQSSYNEQFF. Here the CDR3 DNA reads TGTGCCAGCAGCTTAGAATTTGGACAGAGCTCCTACAATGAGCAGTTCTTC.

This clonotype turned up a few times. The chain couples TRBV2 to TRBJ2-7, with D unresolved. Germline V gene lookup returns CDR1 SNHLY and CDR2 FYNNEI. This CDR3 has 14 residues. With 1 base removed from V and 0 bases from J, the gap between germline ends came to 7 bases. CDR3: CASSEGASSYEQYV. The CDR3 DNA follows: TGTGCCAGCAGTGAAGGCGCTAGCTCCTACGAGCAGTACGTC.

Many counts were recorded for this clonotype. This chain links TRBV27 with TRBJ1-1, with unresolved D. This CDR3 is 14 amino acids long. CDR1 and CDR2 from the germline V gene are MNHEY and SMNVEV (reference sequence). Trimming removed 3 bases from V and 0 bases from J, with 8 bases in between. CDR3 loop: CASSFGGVNTEAFF. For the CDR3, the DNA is TGTGCCAGCAGTTTCGGCGGGGTGAACACTGAAGCTTTCTTT.